Below are 20 T cell receptor beta chains sequenced from a single sample in a study of blood T cells in healthy people across ages. With a J-beta primer mix and a sample-barcoded 5' primer, a second PCR ran about 7 to 12 cycles. MiXCR, applied by TCRdb to the 5' RACE reads, yields one record per CDR3 protein. The table lists roughly 800,000 distinct CDR3 sequences, around 24% of them singletons. These records were also assigned to another study, of T cells of mothers and their children.

The material sequenced was blood. These receptors were collected from a boy under 18 in good health.

This clonotype has more than one count but fewer than ten. The chain carries TRBV3-1 and TRBJ2-7; D is perhaps TRBD1 (5 bases). The DNA end lines up better with TRBJ2-1; the J call may be wrong. Germline CDR1 LGHDT, CDR2 YNNKEL (reference sequence). This CDR3 region has 16 residues. The CDR3 DNA reads TGTGCCAGCAGCCAAGCTGGGGCCCTTCCTAACAATGAGCAGTTCTTC. Protein product: CASSQAGALPNNEQFF.

The rearrangement joins TRBV13 to TRBJ2-5; TRBD2 might be the D (6 bases). The J call is uncertain, as TRBJ2-7 better fits the DNA end. This CDR3 has 14 amino acids. Germline V gene sequence: CDR1 PRHDT, CDR2 FYEKMQ (reference sequence). The CDR3 protein is CASSPAEGSYEQYF. CDR3 DNA: TGTGCCAGCAGCCCTGCGGAGGGGTCCTACGAGCAGTACTTC.

V usage is TRBV29-1 and J usage is TRBJ1-4; 7 nucleotides align to TRBD1. Germline V gene data show CDR1 as SQVTM and CDR2 as ANQGSEA. The CDR3 runs to 13 residues. The V segment lost 7 bases and the J segment 5 bases; nucleotides outside the gene matches: 7. In DNA form, the CDR3 reads TGCAGCGGGAGGGGGCTTCCGAATGAAAAACTGTTTTTT. It codes for CSGRGLPNEKLFF.

This clonotype turned up a few times. The gene calls are TRBV11-2 and TRBJ2-7; tentative D call: TRBD1 (5 bases). This CDR3 comprises 15 residues. Between the trimmed V and J ends, which lost 0 bases and 3 bases, there was a span of 12 bases. From germline, CDR1 is SGHAT and CDR2 FQNNGV. CDR3 amino acids: CASSLDRARNYEQYF. DNA for the CDR3: TGTGCCAGCAGCTTAGACAGGGCTCGAAACTACGAGCAGTACTTC.

This clonotype was recorded a few times. The V call is TRBV11-2, the J call TRBJ2-7; 7 bases fit TRBD1. Germline CDR1 reads SGHAT; CDR2 reads FQNNGV. The V and J ends lost 6 bases and 4 bases, in that order; junction bases with no gene match: 21. The CDR3 has 18 residues. The CDR3 loop reads CASRPLRDTDRVRYEQYF. The CDR3 nucleotides read TGTGCCAGCAGGCCCTTACGGGACACCGACAGGGTGAGGTACGAGCAGTACTTC.

CDR3 coding DNA: TGTGCCAGCAGTTCGGGACTAACGTCGACCACAGATACGCAGTATTTT. Translating it yields CASSSGLTSTTDTQYF. V usage is TRBV28 and J usage is TRBJ2-3, with 7 bases identical to TRBD2. The V segment lost 4 bases and the J segment 2 bases; nucleotides outside the gene matches: 9. Germline V lookup: CDR1 MDHEN, CDR2 SYDVKM. The CDR3 consists of 16 residues.

This clonotype appeared a few times. The gene calls are TRBV7-9 and TRBJ2-7; 8 bases match TRBD1. Trimming cost V 5 bases and J 5 bases; bases outside gene matches: 5. CDR3 size: 13 residues. In germline, CDR1 is SEHNR, CDR2 FQNEAQ (reference sequence). The DNA of the CDR3 is TGTGCCAGCAGCCACCGCAGGGGGCACGAGCAGTACTTC. The encoded protein is CASSHRRGHEQYF. The full variable domain, rest sourced from reference TRBV7-9 and TRBJ2-7, is DTGVSQNPRHKITKRGQNVTFRCDPISEHNRLYWYRQTLGQGPEFLTYFQNEAQLEKSRLLSDRFSAERPKGSFSTLEIQRTEQGDSAMYLCASSHRRGHEQYFGPGTRLTVT.

This clonotype was recorded a few times. V gene TRBV11-2 combines with J gene TRBJ2-1, with D possibly TRBD1 on 5 matching bases. The J call may not be correct, given that the DNA end is closer to TRBJ2-5. The CDR3 is 17 amino acids. CDR1 SGHAT and CDR2 FQNNGV come from the germline V gene. The CDR3 region is CASSLVFIPGPGETQYF. The CDR3 DNA is TGTGCCAGCAGCTTAGTCTTTATTCCAGGGCCAGGGGAGACCCAGTACTTC.

This sequence joins TRBV21-1 and TRBJ2-6. TRBV21-1 is given as a pseudogene. CDR3 size: 14 residues. CDR3 amino acids: CASVATSGANVLTF. The CDR3 coding sequence is TGTGCCAGCGTAGCGACCTCTGGGGCCAACGTCCTGACTTTC.

The J gene is TRBJ2-1, the V gene TRBV20-1, with 9 bases matching TRBD2. V trimming: 6 bases; J trimming: 4 bases; junction bases outside the gene matches: 7. Germline values: CDR1 DFQATT, CDR2 SNEGSKA (reference sequence). The CDR3 length is 14 residues. CDR3: CSAVSAGGYNEQFF. The CDR3 nucleotides are TGCAGTGCCGTCTCAGCGGGGGGTTACAATGAGCAGTTCTTC.

This clonotype was found a few times. The rearrangement links TRBV7-3 to TRBJ2-3; TRBD2 agrees at 11 bases. The germline gives CDR1 SGHTA, CDR2 FQGTGA. The CDR3 has 17 amino acids. With V trimmed by 6 bases and J by 4 bases, 12 bases remained unmatched. In DNA, the CDR3 is TGTGCCAGCAGTCTAGGCCTGCTAGCGGGGGGCTCAGATACGCAGTATTTT. The encoded protein is CASSLGLLAGGSDTQYF. Looking up the rest from reference TRBV7-3 and TRBJ2-3 gives the full variable domain: GAGVSQTPSNKVTEKGKYVELRCDPISGHTALYWYRQSLGQGPEFLIYFQGTGAADDSGLPNDRFFAVRPEGSVSTLKIQRTERGDSAVYLCASSLGLLAGGSDTQYFGPGTRLTVL.

V gene TRBV20-1 combines with J gene TRBJ2-5; 9 bases align to TRBD2. V shed 6 bases, J shed 2 bases, and the junction held 10 bases outside the gene matches. The CDR3 is 15 amino acids. Looked up from germline, CDR1 is DFQATT and CDR2 is SNEGSKA (reference sequence). In nucleotides, the CDR3 is TGCAGTGCCGAGACACCTAGCGGGGCACAAGAGACCCAGTACTTC. It yields the protein CSAETPSGAQETQYF.

In its sample, this clonotype was seen a few times. This chain joins TRBV10-2 and TRBJ2-4, with no clear D. V was pared by 4 bases and J by 6 bases, with 7 bases between. Germline CDR1 reads WSHSY; CDR2 reads SAAADI. The CDR3 extends over 12 amino acids. CDR3 residues: CASSVLGNIQYF. CDR3 DNA: TGCGCCAGCAGTGTTTTAGGAAACATTCAGTACTTC.

V usage is TRBV6-1 and J usage is TRBJ1-4; possible D gene TRBD1, 6 bases. The germline gives CDR1 MNHNS, CDR2 SASEGT. The CDR3 runs to 16 residues. V was cut by 2 bases and J by 2 bases, with 12 bases left in between. CDR3 region: CASSEMGGPTNEKLFF. CDR3 in DNA: TGTGCCAGCAGTGAAATGGGGGGCCCTACTAATGAAAAACTGTTTTTT.

A few counts support this clonotype. The chain carries TRBV9 and TRBJ2-5; D possibly corresponds to TRBD2 (6 bases). Trimming took off 3 bases at V and 5 bases at J, with 17 bases between the two ends. Germline lookup yields CDR1 SGDLS and CDR2 YYNGEE. The CDR3 contains 15 residues. The CDR3 sequence: CASSGGGRLEETQYF. The CDR3 DNA follows: TGTGCCAGCAGCGGGGGAGGAAGGCTGGAGGAGACCCAGTACTTC.

The V call is TRBV12-3 or TRBV12-4, the J call TRBJ1-2; D ambiguous. The V gene lost 0 bases and the J gene lost 4 bases, with 12 bases spanning the gap. This CDR3 has 15 residues. The CDR3 spells CASSLAVPGGYGYTF. As DNA, the CDR3 is TGTGCCAGCAGTTTAGCGGTTCCGGGCGGCTATGGCTACACCTTC.

This chain connects TRBV7-3 to TRBJ2-5; D perhaps matches TRBD2 (5 bases). The closer fit of TRBJ2-1 to the DNA end suggests the J call may be wrong. There are 15 residues in the CDR3. Germline values: CDR1 SGHTA, CDR2 FQGTGA. The CDR3 loop reads CASSLQLARKNEQFF. CDR3 bases: TGTGCCAGCAGCTTACAATTAGCGAGGAAAAATGAGCAGTTCTTC.

With respect to this clonotype: A read error may produce the germline difference seen at one junction end. The V gene is TRBV12-3 or TRBV12-4, the J gene TRBJ2-5; possibly TRBD1 for D (5 bases). The better agreement between TRBJ2-7 and the DNA end casts doubt on the J call. The CDR3 is 14 residues long. The CDR3 DNA follows: TGTACCAGCAGTTTAAAAGGGGTGGGGCTCGAGCAGTACTTC. This sequence encodes CTSSLKGVGLEQYF.

This clonotype has just a few counts. V and J are TRBV6-1 and TRBJ1-5; the D gene is possibly TRBD1 (6 bases). The CDR3 has 15 residues. Deletions cut 3 bases from V and 1 base from J, with 10 bases between. CDR1 is MNHNS and CDR2 is SASEGT in the germline V gene. The CDR3: CASSELGGSNQPQHF. The CDR3 DNA is TGTGCCAGCAGTGAGCTAGGGGGGAGCAATCAGCCCCAGCATTTT.

The gene calls are TRBV3-1 and TRBJ2-2, with D uncertain. The CDR3 runs to 15 residues. Per germline, CDR1 LGHDT and CDR2 YNNKEL (reference sequence). V gave up 0 bases and J gave up 1 base, with 6 bases separating them. The CDR3 nucleotides read TGTGCCAGCAGCCAAGACACGGGGAACACCGGGGAGCTGTTTTTT. It yields the protein CASSQDTGNTGELFF. Using reference TRBV3-1 and TRBJ2-2 for the parts outside the CDR3, the full variable domain is DTAVSQTPKYLVTQMGNDKSIKCEQNLGHDTMYWYKQDSKKFLKIMFSYNNKELIINETVPNRFSPKSPDKAHLNLHINSLELGDSAVYFCASSQDTGNTGELFFGEGSRLTVL.